This T cell receptor beta chain was obtained from a study of technical replicates of blood from a handful of donors listed by TCRdb under 2017. The library was prepared using the immunoSEQ multiplex PCR assay. As stored in TCRdb, this immuneACCESS dataset retains in-frame rearrangements with V and J assigned. A fraction of the clones does not appear; measured against another copy, unresolved V genes explain less than half of the discrepancy, and the remainder lacks a known reason. The sample contains roughly 90,000 clones, about 96% of them found a single time. The ten largest clones add up to 0.35% to 0.45% of the sample. About this clone itself: Its recognized antigen is unknown. No base quality values were provided; no much bigger clone lies one nucleotide off.

This TCR derives from a human donor in good health. Source material: T cells isolated from PBMCs.

The DNA reads as follows: TGTGCCAGCAGCGTAGACAGTATCTCCTACGAGCAGTACTTC. The encoded protein is CASSVDSISYEQYF. In this chain, TRBV9 is recombined with TRBJ2-7; the D gene remains uncertain. The CDR3 contains 14 residues, cysteine and phenylalanine counted. Only CDR3 DNA is held: 42 bases, read in frame from base 1. The germline V gene yields SGDLS for CDR1 and YYNGEE for CDR2. Cut back by 0 bases and 0 bases, the V and J ends lie 7 bases apart.